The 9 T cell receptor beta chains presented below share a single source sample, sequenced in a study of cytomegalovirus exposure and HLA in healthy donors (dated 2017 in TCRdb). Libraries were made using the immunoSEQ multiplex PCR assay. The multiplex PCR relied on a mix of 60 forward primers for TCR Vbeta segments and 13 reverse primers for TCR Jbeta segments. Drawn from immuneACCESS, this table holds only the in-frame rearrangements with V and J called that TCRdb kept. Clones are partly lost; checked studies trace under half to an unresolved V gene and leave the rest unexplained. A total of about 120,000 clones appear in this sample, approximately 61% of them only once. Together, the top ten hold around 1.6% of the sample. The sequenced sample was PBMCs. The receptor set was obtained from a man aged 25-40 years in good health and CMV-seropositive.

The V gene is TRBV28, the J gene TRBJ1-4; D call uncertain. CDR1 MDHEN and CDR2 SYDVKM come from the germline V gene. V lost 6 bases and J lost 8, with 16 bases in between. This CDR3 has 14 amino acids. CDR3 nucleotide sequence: TGTGCCAGCAGGACTCTTTACCTTGGGGAAAAACTGTTTTTT. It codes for CASRTLYLGEKLFF.

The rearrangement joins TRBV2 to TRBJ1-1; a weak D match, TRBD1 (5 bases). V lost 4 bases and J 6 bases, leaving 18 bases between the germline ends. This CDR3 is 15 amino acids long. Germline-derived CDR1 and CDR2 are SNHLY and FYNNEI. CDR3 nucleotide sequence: TGTGCCAGCAGTGTTTTTCCGTCCGAAGGGGCTGAAGCTTTCTTT. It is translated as CASSVFPSEGAEAFF.

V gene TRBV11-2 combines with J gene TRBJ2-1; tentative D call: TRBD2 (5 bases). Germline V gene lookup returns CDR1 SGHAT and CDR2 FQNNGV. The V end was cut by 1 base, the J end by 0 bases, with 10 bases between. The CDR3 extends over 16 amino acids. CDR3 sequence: CASSLGTESSYNEQFF. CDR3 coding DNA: TGTGCCAGCAGCTTAGGGACTGAAAGCTCCTACAATGAGCAGTTCTTC.

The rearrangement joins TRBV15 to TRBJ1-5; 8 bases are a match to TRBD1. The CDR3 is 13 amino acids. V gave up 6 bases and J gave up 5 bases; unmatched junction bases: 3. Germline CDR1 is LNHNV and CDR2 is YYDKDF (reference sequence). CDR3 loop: CATSYRGDQPQHF. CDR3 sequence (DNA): TGTGCCACCAGTTACAGGGGGGATCAGCCCCAGCATTTT.

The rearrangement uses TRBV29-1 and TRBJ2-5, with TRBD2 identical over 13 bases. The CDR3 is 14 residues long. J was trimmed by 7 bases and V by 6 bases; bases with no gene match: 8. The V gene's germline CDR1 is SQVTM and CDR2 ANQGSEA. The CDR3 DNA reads TGCAGCGTCGCAGGGACTAGCGGGATGGGGACCCAGTACTTC. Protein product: CSVAGTSGMGTQYF.

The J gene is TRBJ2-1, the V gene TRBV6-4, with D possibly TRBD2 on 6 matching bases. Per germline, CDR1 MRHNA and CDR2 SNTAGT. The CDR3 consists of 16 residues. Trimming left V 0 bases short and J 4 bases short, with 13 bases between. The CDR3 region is CASSDSSGQPYNEQFF. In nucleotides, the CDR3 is TGTGCCAGCAGTGACTCGAGCGGGCAGCCATACAATGAGCAGTTCTTC.

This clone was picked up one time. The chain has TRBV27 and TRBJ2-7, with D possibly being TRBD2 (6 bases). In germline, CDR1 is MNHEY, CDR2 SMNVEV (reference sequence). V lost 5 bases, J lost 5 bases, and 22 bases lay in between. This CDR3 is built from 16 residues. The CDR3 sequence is CASSPYLEGKGHEQYF. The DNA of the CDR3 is TGTGCCAGCAGTCCATACCTGGAGGGAAAGGGGCACGAGCAGTACTTC.

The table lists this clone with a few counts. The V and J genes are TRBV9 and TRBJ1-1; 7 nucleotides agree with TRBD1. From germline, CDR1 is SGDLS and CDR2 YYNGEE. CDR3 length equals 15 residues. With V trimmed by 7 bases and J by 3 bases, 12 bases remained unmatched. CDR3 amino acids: CASSHNYRGDTEAFF. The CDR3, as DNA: TGTGCCAGCTCTCATAACTACAGGGGCGACACTGAAGCTTTCTTT.

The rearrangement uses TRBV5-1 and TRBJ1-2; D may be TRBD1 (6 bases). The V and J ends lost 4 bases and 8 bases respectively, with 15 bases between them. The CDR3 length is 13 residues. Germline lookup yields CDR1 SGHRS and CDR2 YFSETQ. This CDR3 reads CASSVTGFMGYTF. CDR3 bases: TGCGCCAGCAGCGTAACAGGGTTCATGGGCTACACCTTC.